The T cell receptor beta chain described here comes from a study of blood T cell repertoires in COVID-19. Study background: PBMCs, B-cell-depleted T cells, or T cells were the source of the cDNA or gDNA that made up the material.

Repertoires were generated with immunoSEQ multiplex PCR, while TCRdb's copy carries only in-frame clones and drops some. Altogether approximately 120,000 clones are present, around 83% being singletons, with the ten largest covering about 5.4%. This CDR3 contains 13 residues. CDR1 and CDR2 (germline): MNHNS, SASEGT. With 2 bases clipped from V and 10 bases from J, the junction kept 6 bases outside the gene matches. What was sequenced was peripheral blood. The rearrangement uses TRBV6-1 and TRBJ1-2; TRBD1 matches 8 bases. The TCR originated in an elderly man with active or convalescent COVID-19. This CDR3 is CASSEQGAPDYTF. The CDR3 nucleotides read TGTGCCAGCAGTGAACAGGGGGCGCCGGACTACACCTTC.